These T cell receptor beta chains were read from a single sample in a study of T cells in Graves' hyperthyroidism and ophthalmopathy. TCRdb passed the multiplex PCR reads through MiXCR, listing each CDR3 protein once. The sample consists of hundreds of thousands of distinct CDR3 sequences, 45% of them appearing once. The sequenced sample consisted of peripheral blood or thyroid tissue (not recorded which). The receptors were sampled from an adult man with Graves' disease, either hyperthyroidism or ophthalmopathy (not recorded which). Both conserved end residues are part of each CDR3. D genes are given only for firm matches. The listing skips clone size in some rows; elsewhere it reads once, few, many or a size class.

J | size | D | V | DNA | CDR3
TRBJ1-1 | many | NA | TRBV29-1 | TGCAGCGTTGTCGTCCTGAGCACTGAAGCTTTCTTT | CSVVVLSTEAFF
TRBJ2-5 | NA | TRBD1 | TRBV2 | TGTGCCAGCTCACCAAGGGACAGAGAACAAGAGACCCAGTACTTC | CASSPRDREQETQYF
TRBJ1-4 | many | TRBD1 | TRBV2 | TGTGCCAGCAGAGGGACAGGGACTGAAAAACTGTTTTTT | CASRGTGTEKLFF
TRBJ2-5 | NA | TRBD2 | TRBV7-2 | TGTGCCAGCAGCTTATCGCAGGCGGGGGGCCAAGAGACCCAGTACTTC | CASSLSQAGGQETQYF
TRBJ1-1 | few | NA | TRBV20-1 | TGCAGTGCTAGAGATAGAAGCACTGAAGCTTTCTTT | CSARDRSTEAFF
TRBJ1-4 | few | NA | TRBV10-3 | TGTGCCATCAGTGAGGAGCGAGACAAACTGTTTTTT | CAISEERDKLFF
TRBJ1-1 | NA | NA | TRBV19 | TGTGCCAGTAGTATAGATCCCGGGGACTTAGGCACTGAAGCTTTCTTT | CASSIDPGDLGTEAFF
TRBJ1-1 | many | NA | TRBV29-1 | TGCAGCGTTGAGGGCAGGCGAACTGAAGCTTTCTTT | CSVEGRRTEAFF
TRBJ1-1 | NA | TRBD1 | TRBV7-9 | TGTGCCAGCAGCCGGGGACAGGGAGGGGAAGCTTTCTTT | CASSRGQGGEAFF
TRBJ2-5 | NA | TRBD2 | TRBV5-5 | TGTGCCAGCAGCGGACGGGAGGCGGAGACCCAGTACTTC | CASSGREAETQYF
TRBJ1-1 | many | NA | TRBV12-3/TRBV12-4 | TGTGCCAGCAGTTCTAGGGAGAACACTGAAGCTTTCTTT | CASSSRENTEAFF
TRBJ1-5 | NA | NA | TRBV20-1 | TGCAGTGCTAGAGCTCCAGGGGGCAATCAGCCCCAGCATTTT | CSARAPGGNQPQHF
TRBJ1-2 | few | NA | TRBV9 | TGTGCCAGCAGCGTAGGAGGCGGCACCTATGGCTACACCTTC | CASSVGGGTYGYTF
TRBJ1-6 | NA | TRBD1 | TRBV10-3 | TGTGCCATCAGTCAGACAGGGGATAATTCACCCCTCCACTTT | CAISQTGDNSPLHF
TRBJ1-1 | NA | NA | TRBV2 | TGTGCCAGCAGTGAACAGCTAGGGGGAACAGGGAAGGTAGCTTTCTTT | CASSEQLGGTGKVAFF
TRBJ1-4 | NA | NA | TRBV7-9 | TGTGCCAGCAGCTCAATATCTGAAAAACTGTTTTTT | CASSSISEKLFF
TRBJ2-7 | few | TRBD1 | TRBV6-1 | TGTGCCAGCAGTTACTCTCGGACAGGGGGGAGCTACGAGCAGTACTTC | CASSYSRTGGSYEQYF
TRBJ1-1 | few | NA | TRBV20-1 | TGCAGTGCTAGAGATTCGGGGCAAACTGAAGCTTTCTTT | CSARDSGQTEAFF
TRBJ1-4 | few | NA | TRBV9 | TGTGCCAGCAGCGTGAACCCAGGGGAAAATGAAAAACTGTTTTTT | CASSVNPGENEKLFF
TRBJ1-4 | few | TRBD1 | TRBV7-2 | TGTGCCAGCACCCCCGGGACAGGGCGCGAAAAACTGTTTTTT | CASTPGTGREKLFF
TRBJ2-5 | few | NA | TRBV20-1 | TGCAGTGTAAGGACAGAGGAGACCCAGTACTTC | CSVRTEETQYF
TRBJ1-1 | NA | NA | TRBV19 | TGTGCCAGTAGTATTCCGGGGCCTAGTGAAGCTTTCTTT | CASSIPGPSEAFF
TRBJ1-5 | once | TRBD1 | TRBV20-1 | TGCAGTGCGGGACAGGGGATAAATCAGCCCCAGCATTTT | CSAGQGINQPQHF
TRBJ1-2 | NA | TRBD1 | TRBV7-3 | TGTGCCAGCAGCTTCTCCGGGACAGGGTATTATGGCTACACCTTC | CASSFSGTGYYGYTF
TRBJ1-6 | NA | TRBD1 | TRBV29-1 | TGCAGCGTTGACGGATTGGGGCAGGGGGATTCACCCCTCCACTTT | CSVDGLGQGDSPLHF
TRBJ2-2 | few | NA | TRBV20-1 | TGCAGTGCTAATACCGGGGAGCTGTTTTTT | CSANTGELFF
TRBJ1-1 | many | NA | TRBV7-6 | TGTGCCAGCAGCGCTGACCTGAACACTGAAGCTTTCTTT | CASSADLNTEAFF
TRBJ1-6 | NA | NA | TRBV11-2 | TGTGCCAGCAGCCCTCTAGCGCCGAATTCACCCCTCCACTTT | CASSPLAPNSPLHF
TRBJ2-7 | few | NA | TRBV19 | TGTGCCAGTAGTATAAGATTCAGGGGGGGCTACGAGCAGTACTTC | CASSIRFRGGYEQYF
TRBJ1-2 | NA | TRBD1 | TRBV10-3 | TGTGCCATCACTGGGGACAGGGTCGGCTACACCTTC | CAITGDRVGYTF
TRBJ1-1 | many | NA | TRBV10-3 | TGTGCCATCAGTGAGTCCGGGGAAATGAACACTGAAGCTTTCTTT | CAISESGEMNTEAFF
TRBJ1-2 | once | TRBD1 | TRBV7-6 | TGTGCCAGCAGCTTAAAAGGGACAGATCGCTACACCTTC | CASSLKGTDRYTF
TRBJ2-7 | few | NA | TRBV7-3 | TGTGCCAGCAGTTACGTGGACGGCTACGAGCAGTACTTC | CASSYVDGYEQYF
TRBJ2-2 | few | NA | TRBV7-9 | TGTGCCAGCAGCGTAACAGGTCCCGGGGAGCTGTTTTTT | CASSVTGPGELFF
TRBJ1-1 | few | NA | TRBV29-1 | TGCAGCGTGGGGGACTTTCAGGGAATGAACACTGAAGCTTTCTTT | CSVGDFQGMNTEAFF
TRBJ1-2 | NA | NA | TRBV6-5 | TGTGCCAGCAGTGAACAGTACAACTATGGCTACACCTTC | CASSEQYNYGYTF
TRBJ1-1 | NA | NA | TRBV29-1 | TGCAGCGTAACAGGAGGAATGAACACTGAAGCTTTCTTT | CSVTGGMNTEAFF
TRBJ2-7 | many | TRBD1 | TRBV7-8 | TGTGCCAGCAGCTCCCGCGATCTGGACAGGGGGCTCGGGCAGTACTTC | CASSSRDLDRGLGQYF
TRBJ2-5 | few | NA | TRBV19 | TGTGCCAGTAGTATCGGTGCACTCCGGGAGACCCAGTACTTC | CASSIGALRETQYF